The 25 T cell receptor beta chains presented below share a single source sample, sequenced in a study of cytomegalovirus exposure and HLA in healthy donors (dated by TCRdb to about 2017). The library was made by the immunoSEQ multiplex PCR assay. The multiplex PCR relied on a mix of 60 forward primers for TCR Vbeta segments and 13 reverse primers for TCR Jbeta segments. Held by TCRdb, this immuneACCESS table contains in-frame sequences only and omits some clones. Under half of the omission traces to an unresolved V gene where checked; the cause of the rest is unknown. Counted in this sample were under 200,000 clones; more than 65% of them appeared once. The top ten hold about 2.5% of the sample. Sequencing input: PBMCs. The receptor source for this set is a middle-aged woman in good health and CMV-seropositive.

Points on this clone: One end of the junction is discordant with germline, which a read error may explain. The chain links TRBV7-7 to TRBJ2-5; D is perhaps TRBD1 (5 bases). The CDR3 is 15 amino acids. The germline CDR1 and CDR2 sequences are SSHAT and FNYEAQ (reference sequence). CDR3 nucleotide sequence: TGTGCTAGCAGCCGTCGGCACATACCAGGGGAGACCCAGTACTTC. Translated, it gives CASSRRHIPGETQYF.

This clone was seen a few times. For the CDR3, the DNA is TGTGCCAGCATCTCCCGGGCGGGAAGCCATTACAATGAGCAGTTCTTC. Encoded protein: CASISRAGSHYNEQFF. The chain has TRBV28 and TRBJ2-1; a possible D gene is TRBD2 (6 bases). V dropped 7 bases and J dropped 4 bases, with 20 bases sitting between them. The CDR3 has 16 residues. Germline V lookup: CDR1 MDHEN, CDR2 SYDVKM. Filled out from reference TRBV28 and TRBJ2-1, the complete variable domain reads DVKVTQSSRYLVKRTGEKVFLECVQDMDHENMFWYRQDPGLGLRLIYFSYDVKMKEKGDIPEGYSVSREKKERFSLILESASTNQTSMYLCASISRAGSHYNEQFFGPGTRLTVL.

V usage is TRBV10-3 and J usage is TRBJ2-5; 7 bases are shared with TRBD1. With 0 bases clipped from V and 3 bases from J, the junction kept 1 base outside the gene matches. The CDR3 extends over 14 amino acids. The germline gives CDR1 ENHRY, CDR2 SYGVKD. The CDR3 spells CAISESTGKETQYF. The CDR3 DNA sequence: TGTGCCATCAGTGAGTCGACAGGGAAAGAGACCCAGTACTTC.

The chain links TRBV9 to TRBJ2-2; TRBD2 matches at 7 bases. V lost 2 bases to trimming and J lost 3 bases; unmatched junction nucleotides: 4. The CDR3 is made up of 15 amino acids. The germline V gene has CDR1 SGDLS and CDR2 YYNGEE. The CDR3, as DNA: TGTGCCAGCAGCGTCAGCGGGGCTCACACCGGGGAGCTGTTTTTT. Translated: CASSVSGAHTGELFF.

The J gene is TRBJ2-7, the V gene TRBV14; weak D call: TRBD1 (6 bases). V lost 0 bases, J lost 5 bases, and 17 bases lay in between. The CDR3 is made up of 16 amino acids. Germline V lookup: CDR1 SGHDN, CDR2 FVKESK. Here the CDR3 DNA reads TGTGCCAGCAGCCAAGAGCCAGGGGCCCCCTTGAACGAGCAGTACTTC. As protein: CASSQEPGAPLNEQYF.

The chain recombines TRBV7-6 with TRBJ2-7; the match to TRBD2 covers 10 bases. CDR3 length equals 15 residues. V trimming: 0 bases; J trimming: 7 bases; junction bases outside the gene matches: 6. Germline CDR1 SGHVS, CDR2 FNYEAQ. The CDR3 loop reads CASSLAELAGSEQYF. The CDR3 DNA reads TGTGCCAGCAGCTTAGCGGAACTAGCGGGGAGTGAGCAGTACTTC.

The CDR3 bases are TGTGCCAGCAGTGAACGGGGGGGGAGCAATCAGCCCCAGCATTTT. Encoded protein: CASSERGGSNQPQHF. The chain joins TRBV2 to TRBJ1-5, with a tentative D call TRBD1 (5 bases). V lost 2 bases and J 1 base, leaving 9 bases between the germline ends. The CDR3 contains 15 residues. Germline V lookup: CDR1 SNHLY, CDR2 FYNNEI.

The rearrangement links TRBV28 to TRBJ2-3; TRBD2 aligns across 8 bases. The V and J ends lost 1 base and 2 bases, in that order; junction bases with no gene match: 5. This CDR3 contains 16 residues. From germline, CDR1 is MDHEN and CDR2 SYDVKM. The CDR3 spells CASSLLAGGNTDTQYF. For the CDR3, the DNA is TGTGCCAGCAGTTTATTGGCGGGAGGAAACACAGATACGCAGTATTTT.

CDR3 protein: CASSPGVGETQYF. The CDR3 region has the DNA TGTGCCAGCAGTCCGGGGGTCGGGGAGACCCAGTACTTC. The genes are TRBV7-9 and TRBJ2-5; possible D gene TRBD2, 6 bases. V was cut by 6 bases and J by 5 bases, with 13 bases left in between. Germline V gene data show CDR1 as SEHNR and CDR2 as FQNEAQ (reference sequence). The CDR3 extends over 13 amino acids.

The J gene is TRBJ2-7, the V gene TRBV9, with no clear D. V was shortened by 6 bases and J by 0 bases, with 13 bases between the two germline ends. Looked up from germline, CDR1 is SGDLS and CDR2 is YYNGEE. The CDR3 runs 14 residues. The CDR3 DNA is TGTGCCAGCACCGAATCAGATGACTCCTACGAGCAGTACTTC. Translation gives CASTESDDSYEQYF.

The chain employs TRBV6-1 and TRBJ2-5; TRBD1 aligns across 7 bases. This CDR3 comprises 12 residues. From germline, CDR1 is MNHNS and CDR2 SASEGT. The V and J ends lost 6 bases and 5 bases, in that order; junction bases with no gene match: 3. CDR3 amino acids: CASRTGQETQYF. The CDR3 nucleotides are TGTGCCAGCAGGACGGGACAGGAGACCCAGTACTTC.

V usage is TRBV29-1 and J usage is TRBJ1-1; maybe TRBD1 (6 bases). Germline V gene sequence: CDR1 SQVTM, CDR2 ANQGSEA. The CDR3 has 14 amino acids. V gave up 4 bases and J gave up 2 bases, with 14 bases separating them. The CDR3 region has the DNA TGCAGCGTTGCCTCGGACAGATTTAACACTGAAGCTTTCTTT. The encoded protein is CSVASDRFNTEAFF.

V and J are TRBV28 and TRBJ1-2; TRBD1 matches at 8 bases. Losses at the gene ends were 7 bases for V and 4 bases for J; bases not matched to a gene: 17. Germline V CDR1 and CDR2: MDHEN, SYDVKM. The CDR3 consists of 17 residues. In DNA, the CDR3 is TGTGCCAGCACCGCTCAGGGGGCCAGCTTCGAAAGCTATGGCTACACCTTC. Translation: CASTAQGASFESYGYTF.

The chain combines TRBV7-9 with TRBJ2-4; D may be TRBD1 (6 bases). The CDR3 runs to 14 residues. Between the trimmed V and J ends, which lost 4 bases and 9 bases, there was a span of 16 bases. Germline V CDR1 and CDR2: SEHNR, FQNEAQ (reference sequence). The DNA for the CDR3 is TGTGCCAGCAGCTCCACCGGACAGTTCGGCATTCAGTACTTC. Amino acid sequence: CASSSTGQFGIQYF.

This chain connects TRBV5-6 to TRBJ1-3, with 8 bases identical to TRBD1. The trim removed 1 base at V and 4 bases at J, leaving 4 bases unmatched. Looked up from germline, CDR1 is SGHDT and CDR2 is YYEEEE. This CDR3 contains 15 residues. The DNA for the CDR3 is TGTGCCAGCAGCTTGTGGCAGGGGGCCGGAAACACCATATATTTT. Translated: CASSLWQGAGNTIYF.

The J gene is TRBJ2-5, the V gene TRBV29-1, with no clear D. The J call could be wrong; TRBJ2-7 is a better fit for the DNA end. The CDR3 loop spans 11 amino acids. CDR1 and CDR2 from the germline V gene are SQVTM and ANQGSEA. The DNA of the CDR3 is TGCAGCGCGGTGACAACCTACGAGCAGTACTTC. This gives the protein CSAVTTYEQYF.

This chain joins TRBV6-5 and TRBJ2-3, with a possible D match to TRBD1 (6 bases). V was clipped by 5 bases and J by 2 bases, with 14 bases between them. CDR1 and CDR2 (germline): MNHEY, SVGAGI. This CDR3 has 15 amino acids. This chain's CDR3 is CASSPTGSPTDTQYF. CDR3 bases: TGTGCCAGCAGTCCTACAGGGTCCCCCACAGATACGCAGTATTTT.

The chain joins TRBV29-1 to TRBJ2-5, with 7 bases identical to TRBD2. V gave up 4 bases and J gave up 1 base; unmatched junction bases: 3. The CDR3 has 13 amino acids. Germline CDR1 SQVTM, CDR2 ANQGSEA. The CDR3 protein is CSVVPGGQETQYF. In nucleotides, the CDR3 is TGCAGCGTTGTACCGGGAGGCCAAGAGACCCAGTACTTC.

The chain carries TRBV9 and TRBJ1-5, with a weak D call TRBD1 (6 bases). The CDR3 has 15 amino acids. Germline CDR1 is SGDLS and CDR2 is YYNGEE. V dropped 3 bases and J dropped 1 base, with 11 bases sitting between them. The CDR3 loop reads CASSAGTQSNQPQHF. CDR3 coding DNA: TGTGCCAGCAGCGCGGGGACACAGAGCAATCAGCCCCAGCATTTT.

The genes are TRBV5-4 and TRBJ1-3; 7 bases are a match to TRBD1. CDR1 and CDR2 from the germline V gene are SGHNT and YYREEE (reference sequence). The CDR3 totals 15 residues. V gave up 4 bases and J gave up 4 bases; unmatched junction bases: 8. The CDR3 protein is CASSQGQTLGNTIYF. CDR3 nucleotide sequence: TGTGCCAGCAGCCAGGGACAGACCCTCGGAAACACCATATATTTT.

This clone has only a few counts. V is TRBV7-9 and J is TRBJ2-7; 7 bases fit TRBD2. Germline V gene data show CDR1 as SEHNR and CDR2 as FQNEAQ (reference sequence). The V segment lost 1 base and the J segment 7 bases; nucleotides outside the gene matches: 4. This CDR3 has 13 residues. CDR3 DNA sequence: TGTGCCAGCAGCTTAGTTCGGGGGGTGGAGCAGTACTTC. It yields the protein CASSLVRGVEQYF.

Here the CDR3 DNA reads TGTGCCACGAATCGCCAGGGTTCCGAGCAGTACTTC. Translated, it gives CATNRQGSEQYF. This rearrangement joins TRBV10-3 to TRBJ2-7, with D tentatively TRBD1 (5 bases). The length of the CDR3 is 12 residues. Germline values: CDR1 ENHRY, CDR2 SYGVKD. Trimming removed 10 bases from V and 6 bases from J, with 16 bases in between.

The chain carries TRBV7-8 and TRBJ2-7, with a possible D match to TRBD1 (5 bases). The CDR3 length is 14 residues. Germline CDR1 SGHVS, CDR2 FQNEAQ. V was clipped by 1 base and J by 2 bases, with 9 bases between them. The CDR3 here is CASSLDAGPYEQYF. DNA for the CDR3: TGTGCCAGCAGCTTAGATGCAGGGCCCTACGAGCAGTACTTC.

Here the CDR3 DNA reads TGTGCCAGCAGCCCCGGAGGGGGAGGGTTAACTGAGCAGTTCTTC. Its translation is CASSPGGGGLTEQFF. The genes are TRBV7-3 and TRBJ2-1; the D gene is possibly TRBD2 (7 bases). Trimming stripped 5 bases from V and 9 bases from J, with 20 bases between. This CDR3 region has 15 residues. Germline assignment: CDR1 SGHTA and CDR2 FQGTGA. Based on the CDR3 plus reference TRBV7-3 and TRBJ2-1, the full variable domain is GAGVSQTPSNKVTEKGKYVELRCDPISGHTALYWYRQSLGQGPEFLIYFQGTGAADDSGLPNDRFFAVRPEGSVSTLKIQRTERGDSAVYLCASSPGGGGLTEQFFGPGTRLTVL.

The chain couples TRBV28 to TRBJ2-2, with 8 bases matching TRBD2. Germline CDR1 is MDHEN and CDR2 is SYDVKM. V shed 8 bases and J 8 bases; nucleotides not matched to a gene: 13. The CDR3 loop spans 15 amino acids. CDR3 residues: CASQQRLAPGGELFF. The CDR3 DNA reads TGTGCCAGCCAACAGAGACTAGCGCCTGGGGGGGAGCTGTTTTTT.